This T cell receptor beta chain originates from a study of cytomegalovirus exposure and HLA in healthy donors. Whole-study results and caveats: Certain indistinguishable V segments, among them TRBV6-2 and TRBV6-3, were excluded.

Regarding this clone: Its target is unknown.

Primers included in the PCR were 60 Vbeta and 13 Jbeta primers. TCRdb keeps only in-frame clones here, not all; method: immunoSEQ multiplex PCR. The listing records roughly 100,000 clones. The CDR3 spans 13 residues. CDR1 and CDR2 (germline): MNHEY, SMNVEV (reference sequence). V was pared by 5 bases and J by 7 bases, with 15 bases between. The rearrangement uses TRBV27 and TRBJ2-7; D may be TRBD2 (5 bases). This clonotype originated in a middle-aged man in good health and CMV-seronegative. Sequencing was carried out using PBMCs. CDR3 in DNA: TGTGCCAGCAGTCTCGTCGACGGCGGGGAGCAGTACTTC. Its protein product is CASSLVDGGEQYF.